This TCR beta chain emerged from a study of blood T cell repertoires in COVID-19. Study-wide context: Samples representing acute and convalescent COVID-19 were sourced from the United States, Italy and Spain. In each case, the material was cDNA or gDNA derived from T cells, B-cell-depleted T cells, or PBMCs.

As processed by the authors: Amplification of reference gene primers was used by the study to estimate nucleated cell counts. Sequencing was performed with immunoSEQ multiplex PCR; in TCRdb, only in-frame clones are kept and a portion is missing. V and J calls plus clone size are reproduced from that table; the DNA served to infer D and trimming. The table records about 170,000 clones, 82% of them present only once. V was trimmed by 5 bases and J by 5 bases, leaving 10 bases between them. The germline gives CDR1 SNHLY, CDR2 FYNNEI. The CDR3 sequence is 13 residues long. The sequencing input was peripheral blood. The clonotype comes from a woman of 80 years or more with active or convalescent COVID-19. The rearrangement uses TRBV2 and TRBJ1-5, with unresolved D. DNA of the CDR3: TGTGCCAGCAGTAAAGAAAGCCATCAGCCCCAGCATTTT. Protein product: CASSKESHQPQHF.